This TCR beta chain was obtained from a study of CD8 T cells in ankylosing spondylitis. Regarding the study as a whole: Within ankylosing spondylitis blood, a TCR beta motif made up of under 10 highly homologous variants appeared to be characteristic.

Molecular-barcoded quantitative 5'-RACE produced these TCR beta libraries. One entry per CDR3 protein results from TCRdb running MiXCR on the 5' RACE reads. The sample consists of some 840,000 distinct CDR3 sequences, 10% to 15% of them appearing once. V lost 0 bases to trimming and J lost 5 bases, with 11 bases between them. The germline gives CDR1 LGHNA, CDR2 YNFKEQ. The CDR3 runs to 15 residues. This clonotype was counted a few times. Its antigen remains unknown. Specimen: blood, either unsorted or a sorted T cell fraction (not recorded which). The clonotype originates from a male donor with ankylosing spondylitis. The genes are TRBV4-2 and TRBJ1-5; D unresolved. The CDR3 sequence is CASSQEYQRDQPQHF. The CDR3 nucleotides are TGTGCCAGCAGCCAAGAATACCAGAGAGATCAGCCCCAGCATTTT.